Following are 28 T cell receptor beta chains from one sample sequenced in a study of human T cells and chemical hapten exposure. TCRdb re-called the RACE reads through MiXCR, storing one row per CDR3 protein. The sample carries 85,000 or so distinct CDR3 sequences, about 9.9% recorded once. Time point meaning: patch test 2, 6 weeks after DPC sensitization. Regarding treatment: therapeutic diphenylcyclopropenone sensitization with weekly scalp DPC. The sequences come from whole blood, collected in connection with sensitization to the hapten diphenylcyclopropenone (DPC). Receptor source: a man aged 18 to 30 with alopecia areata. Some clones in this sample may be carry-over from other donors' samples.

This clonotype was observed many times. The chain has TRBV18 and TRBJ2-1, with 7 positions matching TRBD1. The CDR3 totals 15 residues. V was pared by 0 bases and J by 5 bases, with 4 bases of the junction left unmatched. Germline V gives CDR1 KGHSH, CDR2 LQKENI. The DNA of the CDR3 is TGTGCCAGCTCACCACCGACAGGGTGGAACAATGAGCAGTTCTTC. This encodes CASSPPTGWNNEQFF.

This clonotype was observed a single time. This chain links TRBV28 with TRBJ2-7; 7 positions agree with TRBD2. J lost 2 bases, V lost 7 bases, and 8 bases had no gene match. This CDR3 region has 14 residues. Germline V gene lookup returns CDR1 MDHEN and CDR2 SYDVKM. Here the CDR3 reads CASTSGTTTYEQYF. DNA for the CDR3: TGTGCCAGCACCTCCGGGACTACTACCTACGAGCAGTACTTC.

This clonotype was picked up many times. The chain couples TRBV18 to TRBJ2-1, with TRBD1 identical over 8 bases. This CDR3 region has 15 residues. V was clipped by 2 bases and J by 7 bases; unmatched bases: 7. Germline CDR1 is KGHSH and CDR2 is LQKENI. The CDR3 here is CASSPFQGAINEQFF. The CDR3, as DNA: TGTGCCAGCTCACCATTTCAGGGGGCGATTAATGAGCAGTTCTTC. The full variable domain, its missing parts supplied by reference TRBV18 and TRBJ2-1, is NAGVMQNPRHLVRRRGQEARLRCSPMKGHSHVYWYRQLPEEGLKFMVYLQKENIIDESGMPKERFSAEFPKEGPSILRIQQVVRGDSAAYFCASSPFQGAINEQFFGPGTRLTVL.

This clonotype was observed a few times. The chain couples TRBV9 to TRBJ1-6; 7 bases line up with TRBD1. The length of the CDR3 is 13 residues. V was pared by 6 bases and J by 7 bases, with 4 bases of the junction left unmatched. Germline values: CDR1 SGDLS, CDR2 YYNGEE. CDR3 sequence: CASTPGQNSPLHF. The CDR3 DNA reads TGTGCCAGCACCCCGGGACAGAATTCACCCCTCCACTTT.

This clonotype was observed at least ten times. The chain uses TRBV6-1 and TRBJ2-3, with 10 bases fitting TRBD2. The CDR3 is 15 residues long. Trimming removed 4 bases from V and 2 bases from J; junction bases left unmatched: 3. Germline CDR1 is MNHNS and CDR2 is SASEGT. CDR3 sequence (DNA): TGTGCCAGCAGTGCTCTAGCGGGGGACACAGATACGCAGTATTTT. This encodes CASSALAGDTDTQYF.

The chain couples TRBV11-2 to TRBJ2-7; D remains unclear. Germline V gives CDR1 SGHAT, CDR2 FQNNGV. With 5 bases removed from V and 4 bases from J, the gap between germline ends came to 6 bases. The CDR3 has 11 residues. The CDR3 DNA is TGTGCCAGCAGCGAATCATACGAGCAGTACGTC. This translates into CASSESYEQYV.

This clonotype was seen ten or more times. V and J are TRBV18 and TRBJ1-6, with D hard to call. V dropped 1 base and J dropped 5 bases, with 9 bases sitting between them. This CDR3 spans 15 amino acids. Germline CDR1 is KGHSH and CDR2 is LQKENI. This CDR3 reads CASSPQPTHNSPLHF. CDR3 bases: TGTGCCAGCTCACCACAACCTACTCATAATTCACCCCTCCACTTT. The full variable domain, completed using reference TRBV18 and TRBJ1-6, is NAGVMQNPRHLVRRRGQEARLRCSPMKGHSHVYWYRQLPEEGLKFMVYLQKENIIDESGMPKERFSAEFPKEGPSILRIQQVVRGDSAAYFCASSPQPTHNSPLHFGNGTRLTVT.

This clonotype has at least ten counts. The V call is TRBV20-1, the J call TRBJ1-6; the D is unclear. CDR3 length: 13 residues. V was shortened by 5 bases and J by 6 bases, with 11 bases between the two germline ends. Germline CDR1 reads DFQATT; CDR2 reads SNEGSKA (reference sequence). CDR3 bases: TGCAGTGCTCCTCACGGTGGTAATTCACCCCTCCACTTT. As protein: CSAPHGGNSPLHF.

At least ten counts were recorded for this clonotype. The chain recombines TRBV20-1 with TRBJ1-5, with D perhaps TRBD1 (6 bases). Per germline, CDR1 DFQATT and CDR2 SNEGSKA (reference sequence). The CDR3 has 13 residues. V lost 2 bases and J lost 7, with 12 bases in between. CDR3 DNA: TGCAGTGCTAGAAACAGGGAAAGCCAGCCCCAGCATTTT. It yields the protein CSARNRESQPQHF.

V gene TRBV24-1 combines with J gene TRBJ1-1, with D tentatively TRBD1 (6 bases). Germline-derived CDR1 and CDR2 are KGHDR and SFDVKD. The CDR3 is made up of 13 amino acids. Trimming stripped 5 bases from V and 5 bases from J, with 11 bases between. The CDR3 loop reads CATSAGAGTEAFF. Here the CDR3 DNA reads TGTGCCACCAGTGCGGGGGCAGGGACTGAAGCTTTCTTT.

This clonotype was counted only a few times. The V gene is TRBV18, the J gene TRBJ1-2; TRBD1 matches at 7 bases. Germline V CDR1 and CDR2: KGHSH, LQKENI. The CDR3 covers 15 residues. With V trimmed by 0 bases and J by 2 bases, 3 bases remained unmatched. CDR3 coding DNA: TGTGCCAGCTCACCACCTCCGGGACAGAACTATGGCTACACCTTC. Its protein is CASSPPPGQNYGYTF.

In DNA, the CDR3 is TGTGCCAGCAGCCCATTCCAGACCGGGGAGCTGTTTTTT. It is translated as CASSPFQTGELFF. This chain uses TRBV7-6 with TRBJ2-2, with D hard to call. CDR3 length: 13 residues. Per the germline V gene, CDR1 is SGHVS and CDR2 is FNYEAQ. Trimming removed 5 bases at V and 5 bases at J, with 9 bases between.

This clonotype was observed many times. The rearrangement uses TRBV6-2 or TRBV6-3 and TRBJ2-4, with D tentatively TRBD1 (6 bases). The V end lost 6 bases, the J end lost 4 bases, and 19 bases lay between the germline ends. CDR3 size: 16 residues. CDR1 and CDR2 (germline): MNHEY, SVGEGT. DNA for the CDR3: TGTGCCAGCAGCCTCGCCGCCTTGACAGGAAAAAACATTCAGTACTTC. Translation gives CASSLAALTGKNIQYF.

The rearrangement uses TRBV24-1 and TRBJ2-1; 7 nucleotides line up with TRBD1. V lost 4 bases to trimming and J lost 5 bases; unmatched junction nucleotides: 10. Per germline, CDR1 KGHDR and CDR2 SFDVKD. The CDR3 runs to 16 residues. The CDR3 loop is CATSESGTALHNEQFF. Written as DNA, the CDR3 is TGTGCCACCAGTGAATCCGGGACAGCGTTACACAATGAGCAGTTCTTC.

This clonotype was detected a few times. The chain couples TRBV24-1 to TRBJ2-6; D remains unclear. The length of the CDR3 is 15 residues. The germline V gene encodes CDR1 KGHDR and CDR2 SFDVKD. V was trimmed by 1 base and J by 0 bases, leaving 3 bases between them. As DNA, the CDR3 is TGTGCCACCAGTGATTTTAGCTCTGGGGCCAACGTCCTGACTTTC. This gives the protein CATSDFSSGANVLTF.

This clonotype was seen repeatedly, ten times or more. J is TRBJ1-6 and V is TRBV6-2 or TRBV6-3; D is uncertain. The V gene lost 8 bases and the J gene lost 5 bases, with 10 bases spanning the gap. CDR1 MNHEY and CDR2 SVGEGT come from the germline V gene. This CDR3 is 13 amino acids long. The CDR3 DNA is TGTGCCAGCGGGCAGACCAATAATTCACCCCTCCACTTT. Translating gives CASGQTNNSPLHF.

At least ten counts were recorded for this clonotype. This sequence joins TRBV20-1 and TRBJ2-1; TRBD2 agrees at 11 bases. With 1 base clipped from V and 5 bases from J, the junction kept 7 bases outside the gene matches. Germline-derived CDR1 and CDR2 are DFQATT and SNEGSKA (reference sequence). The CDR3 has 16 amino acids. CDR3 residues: CSARGLLAGGDNEQFF. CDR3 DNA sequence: TGCAGTGCTAGAGGTCTTCTAGCGGGGGGAGACAATGAGCAGTTCTTC.

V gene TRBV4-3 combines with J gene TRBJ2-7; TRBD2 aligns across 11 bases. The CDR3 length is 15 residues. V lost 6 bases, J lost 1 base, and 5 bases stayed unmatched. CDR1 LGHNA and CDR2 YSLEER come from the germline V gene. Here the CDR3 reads CASSASGGSSYEQYF. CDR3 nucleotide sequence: TGCGCCAGCAGTGCTAGCGGGGGGTCTTCCTACGAGCAGTACTTC.

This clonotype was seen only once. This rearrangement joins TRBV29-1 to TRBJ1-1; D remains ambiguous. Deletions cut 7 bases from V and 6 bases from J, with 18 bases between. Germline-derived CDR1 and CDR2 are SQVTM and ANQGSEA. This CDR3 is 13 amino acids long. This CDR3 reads CSAGSRGNAEAFF. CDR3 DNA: TGCAGCGCTGGCTCTCGAGGTAACGCTGAAGCTTTCTTT.

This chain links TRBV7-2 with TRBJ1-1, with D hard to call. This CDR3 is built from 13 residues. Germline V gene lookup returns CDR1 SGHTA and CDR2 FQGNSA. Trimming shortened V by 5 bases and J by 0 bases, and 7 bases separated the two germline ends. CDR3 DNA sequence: TGTGCCAGCAGCCTTATTATGAACACTGAAGCTTTCTTT. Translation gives CASSLIMNTEAFF.

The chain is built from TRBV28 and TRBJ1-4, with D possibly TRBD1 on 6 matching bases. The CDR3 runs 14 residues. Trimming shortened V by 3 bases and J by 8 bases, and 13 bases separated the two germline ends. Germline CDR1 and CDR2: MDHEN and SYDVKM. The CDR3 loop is CASSLGRGWEKLFF. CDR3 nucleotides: TGTGCCAGCAGTTTGGGCAGGGGATGGGAAAAACTGTTTTTT.

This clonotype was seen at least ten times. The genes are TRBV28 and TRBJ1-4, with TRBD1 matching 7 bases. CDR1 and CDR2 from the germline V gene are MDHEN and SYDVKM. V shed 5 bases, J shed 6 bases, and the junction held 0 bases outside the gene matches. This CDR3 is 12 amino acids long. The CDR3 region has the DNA TGTGCCAGCAGTGGGACAGATGAAAAACTGTTTTTT. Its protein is CASSGTDEKLFF.

CDR3 bases: TGTGCCAGCAGTTCAGGCTTCTACGAGCAGTACGTC. Encoded protein: CASSSGFYEQYV. The chain combines TRBV6-2 or TRBV6-3 with TRBJ2-7; no clear D. The CDR3 runs 12 residues. V gave up 4 bases and J gave up 3 bases, with 7 bases separating them. Looked up from germline, CDR1 is MNHEY and CDR2 is SVGEGT.

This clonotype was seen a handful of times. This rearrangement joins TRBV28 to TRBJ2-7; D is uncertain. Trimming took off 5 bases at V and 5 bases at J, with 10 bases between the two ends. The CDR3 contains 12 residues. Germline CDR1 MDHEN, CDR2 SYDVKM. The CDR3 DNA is TGTGCCAGCAGTCTGGTTTCGGACGAGCAGTACTTC. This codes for CASSLVSDEQYF.

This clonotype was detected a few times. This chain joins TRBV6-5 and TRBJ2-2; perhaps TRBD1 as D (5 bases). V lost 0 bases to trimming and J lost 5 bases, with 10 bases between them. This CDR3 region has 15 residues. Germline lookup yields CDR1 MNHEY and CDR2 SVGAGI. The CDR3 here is CASSYSKGYTGELFF. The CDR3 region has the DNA TGTGCCAGCAGTTACTCTAAGGGGTATACCGGGGAGCTGTTTTTT.

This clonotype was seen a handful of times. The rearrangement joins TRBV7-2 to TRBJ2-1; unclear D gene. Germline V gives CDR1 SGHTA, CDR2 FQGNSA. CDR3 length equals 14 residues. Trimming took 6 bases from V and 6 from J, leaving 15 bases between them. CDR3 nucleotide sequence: TGTGCCAGCAGTTACAGTAGAGTTCTCAATGAGCAGTTCTTC. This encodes CASSYSRVLNEQFF.

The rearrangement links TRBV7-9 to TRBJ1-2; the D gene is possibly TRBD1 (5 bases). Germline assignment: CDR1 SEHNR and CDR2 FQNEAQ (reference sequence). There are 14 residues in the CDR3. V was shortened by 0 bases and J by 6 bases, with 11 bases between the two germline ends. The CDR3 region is CASSLAAGFHGYTF. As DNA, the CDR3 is TGTGCCAGCAGCTTAGCGGCAGGGTTTCATGGCTACACCTTC.

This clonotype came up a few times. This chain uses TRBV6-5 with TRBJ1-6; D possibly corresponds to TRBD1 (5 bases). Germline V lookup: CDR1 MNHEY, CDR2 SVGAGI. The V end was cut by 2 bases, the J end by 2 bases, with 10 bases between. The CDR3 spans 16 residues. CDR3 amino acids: CASSYEGATYNSPLHF. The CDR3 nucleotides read TGTGCCAGCAGTTACGAAGGGGCCACCTATAATTCACCCCTCCACTTT.